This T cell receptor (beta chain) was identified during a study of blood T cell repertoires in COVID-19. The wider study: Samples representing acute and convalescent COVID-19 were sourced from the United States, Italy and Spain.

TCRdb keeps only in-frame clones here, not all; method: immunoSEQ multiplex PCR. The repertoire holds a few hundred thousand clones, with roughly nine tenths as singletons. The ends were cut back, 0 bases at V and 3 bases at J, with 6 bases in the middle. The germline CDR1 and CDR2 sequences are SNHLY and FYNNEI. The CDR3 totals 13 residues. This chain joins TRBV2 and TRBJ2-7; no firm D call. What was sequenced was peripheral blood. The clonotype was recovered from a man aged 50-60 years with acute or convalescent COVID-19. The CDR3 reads CASSEAMSYEQYF. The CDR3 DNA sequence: TGTGCCAGCAGTGAAGCTATGAGCTACGAGCAGTACTTC.